The sequence of this T cell receptor beta chain was determined in a study of beta chain features in type 1 diabetes. All of the isolated RNA was reverse transcribed, so expressed TCRB transcripts were sequenced. Assay used: immunoSEQ multiplex PCR; TCRdb lists only in-frame clones, some missing. The sample includes some 640,000 clones, around an eighth of them seen just once. Points from the study as a whole: High-TCR-expressing cells could be over-represented by cDNA sequencing. Shortening that was moderate but significant affected the TCRB CDR3s of Type 1 diabetes patients in all four CD4+ subsets.

Stem cell-like memory, regulatory, central memory and naive CD4+ cells were sorted via CD45RO/CCR7/CD25/CD127/CD95/CD27. This clone was detected a few times. Its matching antigen is unknown. Sequencing input: naive CD4+ T cells from blood. This TCR was recovered from a man aged 18 to 30 with type 1 diabetes.

CDR3 amino acids: CASSRLTRSSNEQFF. DNA of the CDR3: TGTGCCAGCAGCCGCCTGACACGGTCAAGTAATGAGCAGTTCTTC. This chain connects TRBV5-6 to TRBJ2-1; D unclear. This CDR3 contains 15 residues. Deletions cut 4 bases from V and 7 bases from J, with 18 bases between. In germline, CDR1 is SGHDT, CDR2 YYEEEE.